These 22 T cell receptor beta chains came from one sample sequenced in a study of CD8+CD57+ T cells in acquired aplastic anemia. Researchers used genomic DNA as the template to profile TCR beta VDJ and CDR3. One entry per CDR3 protein, called by TCRdb with MiXCR from the reads. This table holds 160,000 or so distinct CDR3 sequences, 40% to 55% found once. All sequencing subjects had displayed CD8+CD57+ cell expansion on flow cytometry. The sample consisted of sorted CD4+, CD8+, or CD8+CD57+ T cells (not recorded which) from PBMCs. The receptors here all came from a human donor with aplastic anemia.

This clonotype has at least ten counts. The V and J genes are TRBV14 and TRBJ1-3; tentative D call: TRBD1 (6 bases). Trimming shortened V by 3 bases and J by 0 bases, and 6 bases separated the two germline ends. The CDR3 spans 14 residues. Looked up from germline, CDR1 is SGHDN and CDR2 is FVKESK. The CDR3 protein is CASSHRGSGNTIYF. The DNA of the CDR3 is TGTGCCAGCAGCCACAGGGGCTCTGGAAACACCATATATTTT. Full variable domain (outside the CDR3, taken from reference TRBV14 and TRBJ1-3): EAGVTQFPSHSVIEKGQTVTLRCDPISGHDNLYWYRRVMGKEIKFLLHFVKESKQDESGMPNNRFLAERTGGTYSTLKVQPAELEDSGVYFCASSHRGSGNTIYFGEGSWLTVV.

This clonotype was recorded at least ten times. The gene calls are TRBV20-1 and TRBJ1-1, with TRBD1 identical over 9 bases. V shed 6 bases and J 2 bases; nucleotides not matched to a gene: 4. The CDR3 runs to 13 residues. Germline lookup yields CDR1 DFQATT and CDR2 SNEGSKA (reference sequence). CDR3 sequence (DNA): TGCAGTGCGCCGGGACAGGGAAACACTGAAGCTTTCTTT. Protein sequence: CSAPGQGNTEAFF.

Concerning this clonotype itself: A read error may explain this, as a much larger clone is one base away. The rearrangement joins TRBV6-5 to TRBJ2-7, with no clear D. Per germline, CDR1 MNHEY and CDR2 SVGAGI. The CDR3 extends over 11 amino acids. The V gene lost 2 bases and the J gene lost 7 bases, with 6 bases spanning the gap. In DNA, the CDR3 is TGTGCCAGCAGTTACCCCAATGAGCAGTACTTC. It is translated as CASSYPNEQYF.

This clonotype was picked up a small number of times. The germline gene is not matched at one end of the junction; a read error may be the cause. The chain carries TRBV20-1 and TRBJ1-1; D is unresolved. Germline V lookup: CDR1 DFQATT, CDR2 SNEGSKA (reference sequence). The CDR3 consists of 14 residues. CDR3 in amino acids: CRARDSPIDTEAFF. The CDR3 DNA follows: TGCCGTGCTAGAGATAGCCCTATAGACACTGAAGCTTTCTTT.

In regard to this clonotype: This may be a read error: a much more frequent sequence differs by one nucleotide. Written as DNA, the CDR3 is TGTGCCAGCAGCTCCCGTCGAGGTTGGGGGAGCACTGAAGCTTTCTTT. Amino acid sequence: CASSSRRGWGSTEAFF. The chain carries TRBV11-1 and TRBJ1-1; a weak D match, TRBD1 (5 bases). This CDR3 is 16 amino acids long. V lost 4 bases and J lost 4, with 19 bases in between. Germline V gene lookup returns CDR1 SGHAT and CDR2 FQDESV (reference sequence). Full variable domain (remainder filled in from reference TRBV11-1 and TRBJ1-1): EAEVAQSPRYKITEKSQAVAFWCDPISGHATLYWYRQILGQGPELLVQFQDESVVDDSQLPKDRFSAERLKGVDSTLKIQPAELGDSAMYLCASSSRRGWGSTEAFFGQGTRLTVV.

With respect to this clonotype: A much larger clone differs by one base, so this may be a read error. The chain couples TRBV11-3 to TRBJ1-1; weak D call: TRBD1 (5 bases). Germline CDR1 and CDR2: SGHNT and YENEEA. The CDR3 length is 13 residues. The CDR3: CASSHGTHTEASF. The CDR3 DNA reads as TGTGCCAGCAGCCACGGGACCCACACTGAAGCTTCCTTT.

On this clonotype: A much more abundant neighbour one base away suggests this may be a read error. No conserved phenylalanine or tryptophan is present at the end of the CDR3, so a read error is the likely explanation. V and J are TRBV7-9 and TRBJ2-5, with D tentatively TRBD2 (5 bases). Germline V gene lookup returns CDR1 SEHNR and CDR2 FQNEAQ (reference sequence). Trimming cost V 4 bases and J 4 bases, with 13 bases left between them. The CDR3 is 14 residues long. CDR3: CASSSSPGVETQYL. The CDR3 coding sequence is TGTGCCAGCAGCTCCTCCCCCGGGGTAGAGACCCAGTACCTC.

This clonotype occurred many times. The chain joins TRBV20-1 to TRBJ2-2; 13 bases are a match to TRBD2. The germline CDR1 and CDR2 sequences are DFQATT and SNEGSKA (reference sequence). CDR3 length: 16 amino acids. Germline trimming cut 6 bases from V and 6 bases from J; bases unmatched to any gene: 10. CDR3: CSATAQLAGGAGELFF. The CDR3 coding sequence is TGCAGTGCAACCGCCCAACTAGCGGGGGGGGCCGGGGAGCTGTTTTTT.

This clonotype was picked up one time. The chain joins TRBV5-1 to TRBJ1-4; TRBD1 is a possible D gene (5 bases). The CDR3 contains 14 residues. Trimming cost V 4 bases and J 7 bases, with 14 bases left between them. Germline V gives CDR1 SGHRS, CDR2 YFSETQ. CDR3 nucleotides: TGCGCCAGCAGCCCAAACCGACAGAGTGAAAAACTGTTTTTT. Protein sequence: CASSPNRQSEKLFF.

This clonotype was counted at least ten times. The chain's CDR3 is CASSPSNQPQHF. CDR3 nucleotides: TGTGCCAGTAGTCCGTCAAATCAGCCCCAGCATTTT. The chain joins TRBV19 to TRBJ1-5; D gene uncertain. Germline CDR1 reads LNHDA; CDR2 reads SQIVND (reference sequence). The germline V and J ends were trimmed by 5 bases and 4 bases, with 6 bases remaining between them. This CDR3 is 12 amino acids long. The full variable domain, its missing parts supplied by reference TRBV19 and TRBJ1-5, is DGGITQSPKYLFRKEGQNVTLSCEQNLNHDAMYWYRQDPGQGLRLIYYSQIVNDFQKGDIAEGYSVSREKKESFPLTVTSAQKNPTAFYLCASSPSNQPQHFGDGTRLSIL.

This clonotype was seen once. This chain links TRBV7-9 with TRBJ2-2; D gene ambiguous. The CDR3 contains 14 residues. CDR1 and CDR2 from the germline V gene are SEHNR and FQNEAQ (reference sequence). The ends were cut back, 5 bases at V and 1 base at J, with 8 bases in the middle. CDR3 bases: TGTGCCAGCAGCCGACGCGTGAACACCGGGGAGCTGTTTTTT. This gives the protein CASSRRVNTGELFF.

This chain joins TRBV19 and TRBJ2-7; either TRBD1 or TRBD2 may fit D (6 bases each). This CDR3 region has 13 residues. V lost 8 bases, J lost 5 bases, and 16 bases lay in between. Germline CDR1 and CDR2: LNHDA and SQIVND (reference sequence). This chain's CDR3 is CASPRTGADEQYV. CDR3 in DNA: TGTGCCAGTCCCCGAACGGGGGCCGACGAGCAGTACGTC.

This chain links TRBV11-1 with TRBJ2-1, with D maybe TRBD1 (5 bases). The CDR3 runs 15 residues. V was cut by 7 bases and J by 4 bases, with 17 bases left in between. Germline V gene data show CDR1 as SGHAT and CDR2 as FQDESV (reference sequence). The CDR3 sequence: CASTPVGENYNEQFF. The CDR3, as DNA: TGTGCCAGCACCCCGGTAGGGGAAAATTACAATGAGCAGTTCTTC. The variable domain in full, completed from reference TRBV11-1 and TRBJ2-1, reads EAEVAQSPRYKITEKSQAVAFWCDPISGHATLYWYRQILGQGPELLVQFQDESVVDDSQLPKDRFSAERLKGVDSTLKIQPAELGDSAMYLCASTPVGENYNEQFFGPGTRLTVL.

This clonotype was found many times. This chain uses TRBV5-6 with TRBJ1-1; D remains unclear. Trimming left V 1 base short and J 0 bases short, with 7 bases between. Germline assignment: CDR1 SGHDT and CDR2 YYEEEE. The CDR3 runs 14 residues. Written as DNA, the CDR3 is TGTGCCAGCAGCTTGCCAGTCATGAACACTGAAGCTTTCTTT. Translation gives CASSLPVMNTEAFF.

This clonotype has a count of ten or more. J is TRBJ2-3 and V is TRBV4-1; 10 bases are a match to TRBD2. The CDR3 runs 15 residues. The V gene's germline CDR1 is MGHRA and CDR2 YSYEKL. The V segment lost 5 bases and the J segment 4 bases; nucleotides outside the gene matches: 6. The CDR3 bases are TGCGCCAGCAGCAGGGAGCGGGGGGGCTCAGATACGCAGTATTTT. This translates into CASSRERGGSDTQYF.

At least ten counts were recorded for this clonotype. The chain recombines TRBV10-3 with TRBJ1-1, with 8 bases identical to TRBD1. The germline V gene encodes CDR1 ENHRY and CDR2 SYGVKD. The V and J ends lost 6 bases and 8 bases, in that order; junction bases with no gene match: 14. This CDR3 has 15 amino acids. Here the CDR3 DNA reads TGTGCCATCAGCCCCGGGACAGGCGGATCAAGGGAAGCTTTCTTT. The encoded protein is CAISPGTGGSREAFF.

This clonotype was observed many times. This rearrangement joins TRBV6-2 or TRBV6-3 to TRBJ1-1; no firm D call. CDR1 and CDR2 from the germline V gene are MNHEY and SVGEGT. The CDR3 extends over 14 amino acids. V lost 5 bases and J 0 bases, leaving 10 bases between the germline ends. CDR3 in amino acids: CASSVPSMNTEAFF. DNA for the CDR3: TGTGCCAGCAGTGTTCCCTCTATGAACACTGAAGCTTTCTTT.

This clonotype was seen repeatedly, ten times or more. The chain has TRBV12-3 or TRBV12-4 and TRBJ1-2, with 7 bases matching TRBD1. The CDR3 contains 13 residues. V shed 5 bases, J shed 3 bases, and the junction held 3 bases outside the gene matches. CDR3 bases: TGTGCCAGCAGTCTAGGACAGGACTATGGCTACACCTTC. Its protein product is CASSLGQDYGYTF.

This chain connects TRBV7-6 to TRBJ2-3, with TRBD2 matching 8 bases. This CDR3 has 16 amino acids. J gave up 1 base and V 5 bases, and 8 bases lay outside the gene matches. Germline CDR1 SGHVS, CDR2 FNYEAQ. The CDR3 DNA is TGTGCCAGCAGCGTGGGGGGTAGCGGGGGCACAGATACGCAGTATTTT. As protein: CASSVGGSGGTDTQYF.

This clonotype was found many times. The rearrangement uses TRBV29-1 and TRBJ2-5; 10 bases map to TRBD1. The CDR3 is 12 amino acids. The germline V gene has CDR1 SQVTM and CDR2 ANQGSEA. V shed 6 bases and J 6 bases; nucleotides not matched to a gene: 4. DNA for the CDR3: TGCAGCGTGGGGGACAGGGGCCAGACCCAGTACTTC. It codes for CSVGDRGQTQYF.

The chain carries TRBV19 and TRBJ2-5; D is undetermined. V was clipped by 3 bases and J by 9 bases, with 17 bases between them. Looked up from germline, CDR1 is LNHDA and CDR2 is SQIVND (reference sequence). This CDR3 comprises 14 residues. CDR3 loop: CASSMENSNQPQYF. CDR3 nucleotides: TGTGCCAGTAGTATGGAGAATAGCAATCAGCCCCAGTACTTC.

As to this clonotype: Germline is not matched at one junction end, which may reflect a read error. V usage is TRBV25-1 and J usage is TRBJ1-1, with D tentatively TRBD1 (6 bases). Germline V gene lookup returns CDR1 MGHDK and CDR2 SYGVNS. The length of the CDR3 is 13 residues. As DNA, the CDR3 is TGCGCCAGCATTCCCGGGGGCGACACTGAAGCTTTCTTT. It specifies CASIPGGDTEAFF.